The 6 T cell receptor beta chains below were found in one sample sequenced in a study of cytomegalovirus exposure and HLA in healthy donors. PCR was performed using 60 Vbeta and 13 Jbeta primers. Measured with immunoSEQ multiplex PCR; TCRdb has only the in-frame clones, and not every one. The sample has some 120,000 clones; the top ten hold under 3.5%. Material: PBMCs. The receptors come from a man aged 25-45 years in good health and CMV-seronegative.

This sequence joins TRBV27 and TRBJ1-6, with D unclear. The CDR3 extends over 14 amino acids. V was clipped by 6 bases and J by 7 bases, with 13 bases between them. Germline V gives CDR1 MNHEY, CDR2 SMNVEV (reference sequence). CDR3 in amino acids: CASRPNRRNSPLHF. In DNA form, the CDR3 reads TGTGCCAGCAGACCAAATAGGAGGAATTCACCCCTCCACTTT.

The chain has TRBV2 and TRBJ1-5, with 7 bases aligning to TRBD1. Germline trimming cut 6 bases from V and 1 base from J; bases unmatched to any gene: 6. Germline CDR1 reads SNHLY; CDR2 reads FYNNEI. CDR3 length: 15 residues. The DNA for the CDR3 is TGTGCCAGCAGCGCCAGGGGGGTGAGCAATCAGCCCCAGCATTTT. It specifies CASSARGVSNQPQHF.

The chain carries TRBV29-1 and TRBJ1-1; D is perhaps TRBD1 (6 bases). This CDR3 has 13 residues. Germline CDR1 is SQVTM and CDR2 is ANQGSEA. V gave up 8 bases and J gave up 3 bases, with 16 bases separating them. The CDR3 is CSPKKGEHTEAFF. CDR3 DNA: TGCAGCCCTAAAAAGGGGGAGCACACTGAAGCTTTCTTT. Combining the CDR3 with reference TRBV29-1 and TRBJ1-1 gives the whole variable domain SAVISQKPSRDICQRGTSLTIQCQVDSQVTMMFWYRQQPGQSLTLIATANQGSEATYESGFVIDKFPISRPNLTFSTLTVSNMSPEDSSIYLCSPKKGEHTEAFFGQGTRLTVV.

This chain connects TRBV4-1 to TRBJ2-5; possible D gene TRBD2, 6 bases. The J call may be incorrect, as the DNA end agrees better with TRBJ2-7. Per germline, CDR1 MGHRA and CDR2 YSYEKL. This CDR3 has 16 residues. The CDR3 DNA follows: TGCGCCAGCAGCCAAGTTGCGGATAGCGGCTCCTACGAGCAGTACTTC. It yields the protein CASSQVADSGSYEQYF.

The rearrangement uses TRBV19 and TRBJ2-7; TRBD1 matches at 10 bases. Germline trimming cut 6 bases from V and 4 bases from J; bases unmatched to any gene: 6. Germline CDR1 LNHDA, CDR2 SQIVND (reference sequence). CDR3 length equals 14 residues. Written as DNA, the CDR3 is TGTGCCAGTAGACCGGGACAGGGGACGTACGAGCAGTACTTC. The encoded protein is CASRPGQGTYEQYF.

The chain is built from TRBV6-1 and TRBJ1-1; D ambiguous. Trimming shortened V by 2 bases and J by 3 bases, and 7 bases separated the two germline ends. The CDR3 is 13 residues long. CDR1 is MNHNS, CDR2 SASEGT, per germline. Written as DNA, the CDR3 is TGTGCCAGCAGTGAAAGAGGAGACACTGAAGCTTTCTTT. Protein: CASSERGDTEAFF.